These 23 T cell receptor beta chains were all obtained from the same sample, sequenced in a study of cytomegalovirus exposure and HLA in healthy donors. PCR employed 60 Vbeta and 13 Jbeta primers. Produced via immunoSEQ multiplex PCR; TCRdb's table is partial and in-frame only. The table records 150,000 to 200,000 clones, roughly 77% of them present only once. The source material was PBMCs. Source of these receptors: a woman in her twenties or thirties in good health and CMV-seronegative.

This chain joins TRBV21-1 and TRBJ1-6; TRBD1, the table's D call, lacks a check against the DNA. TRBV21-1 is reported as a pseudogene. This CDR3 spans 20 amino acids. The CDR3 nucleotides read TGTGCCAGCAGCAAAGGACCTATCACGGACAGGGGTGGAGATAATTCACCCCTCCACTTT. This translates into CASSKGPITDRGGDNSPLHF.

This chain uses TRBV6-6 with TRBJ1-5; D might be TRBD1 (5 bases). Germline CDR1 and CDR2: MNHNY and SVGAGI (reference sequence). This CDR3 is built from 13 residues. V was clipped by 7 bases and J by 3 bases, with 10 bases between them. In nucleotides, the CDR3 is TGTGCCAGCATAACGGGGGTCAATCAGCCCCAGCATTTT. This sequence encodes CASITGVNQPQHF.

The chain links TRBV4-2 to TRBJ2-2, with D possibly being TRBD1 (5 bases). Germline CDR1 is LGHNA and CDR2 is YNFKEQ. V was cut by 0 bases and J by 3 bases, with 11 bases left in between. CDR3 length: 16 amino acids. The CDR3 sequence: CASSQEVGADTGELFF. As DNA, the CDR3 is TGTGCCAGCAGCCAAGAAGTAGGGGCTGACACCGGGGAGCTGTTTTTT.

This chain uses TRBV2 with TRBJ2-1; TRBD2 matches at 8 bases. This CDR3 has 18 residues. Germline CDR1 reads SNHLY; CDR2 reads FYNNEI. V lost 3 bases, J lost 3 bases, and 13 bases stayed unmatched. The DNA of the CDR3 is TGTGCCAGCAGTGATCCCGGGGCGGGGGGCCACGGCTACAATGAGCAGTTCTTC. It encodes CASSDPGAGGHGYNEQFF.

This chain uses TRBV4-3 with TRBJ2-7, with TRBD1 as a possible D gene (6 bases). In germline, CDR1 is LGHNA, CDR2 YSLEER. The CDR3 runs 17 residues. V dropped 0 bases and J dropped 2 bases, with 17 bases sitting between them. The CDR3 sequence is CASSQDYGTTIAYEQYF. The CDR3 nucleotides are TGCGCCAGCAGCCAAGATTACGGGACAACAATCGCCTACGAGCAGTACTTC.

Comments on this clone: Distinct nucleotide sequences in the sample also encode this CDR3. This chain links TRBV18 with TRBJ2-5, with D possibly being TRBD1 (5 bases). The germline V and J ends were trimmed by 3 bases and 2 bases, with 7 bases remaining between them. The CDR3 contains 13 residues. Germline values: CDR1 KGHSH, CDR2 LQKENI. This CDR3 reads CASSPGQQETQYF. The CDR3 nucleotides read TGTGCCAGCTCACCGGGGCAGCAAGAGACCCAGTACTTC.

The gene calls are TRBV10-2 and TRBJ2-7; 8 nucleotides match TRBD1. The ends lost 7 bases at V and 4 bases at J; junction bases unmatched: 3. This CDR3 has 12 residues. Per germline, CDR1 WSHSY and CDR2 SAAADI. The CDR3 region has the DNA TGCGCCAGCAAACAGGGGGGATACGAGCAGTACTTC. Translating it yields CASKQGGYEQYF.

The chain joins TRBV14 to TRBJ1-1, with D possibly matching TRBD1 (5 bases). V was trimmed by 2 bases and J by 6 bases, leaving 10 bases between them. The germline CDR1 and CDR2 sequences are SGHDN and FVKESK. The CDR3 consists of 13 residues. CDR3 protein: CASSQLGGSEAFF. The CDR3 DNA sequence: TGTGCCAGCAGCCAACTGGGGGGTTCTGAAGCTTTCTTT.

In its sample, this clone was seen once. The CDR3 coding sequence is TGCGCCAGCAGCTTGAGGGCGGGGCGGGAAGATACGCAGTATTTT. This gives the protein CASSLRAGREDTQYF. The V gene is TRBV5-1, the J gene TRBJ2-3; tentative D call: TRBD2 (6 bases). The CDR3 covers 15 residues. Germline V gene lookup returns CDR1 SGHRS and CDR2 YFSETQ. The V end was cut by 1 base, the J end by 5 bases, with 14 bases between.

The CDR3 region is CASSQGTAYEQYF. The CDR3 coding sequence is TGCGCCAGCAGCCAAGGGACAGCCTACGAGCAGTACTTC. The J gene is TRBJ2-5, the V gene TRBV5-1; TRBD1 agrees at 7 bases. With the DNA end fitting TRBJ2-7 better, the J assignment may be wrong. The CDR3 extends over 13 amino acids. Germline CDR1 reads SGHRS; CDR2 reads YFSETQ.

V is TRBV2 and J is TRBJ1-3, with 8 bases aligning to TRBD1. Germline V lookup: CDR1 SNHLY, CDR2 FYNNEI. Losses at the gene ends were 7 bases for V and 6 bases for J; bases not matched to a gene: 8. This CDR3 contains 14 residues. Written as DNA, the CDR3 is TGTGCCAGCACCGGGACAGGTTACGAAAACACCATATATTTT. This sequence encodes CASTGTGYENTIYF.

The rearrangement links TRBV29-1 to TRBJ2-3, with 9 positions matching TRBD1. Germline assignment: CDR1 SQVTM and CDR2 ANQGSEA. The CDR3 is 15 amino acids. Here the CDR3 DNA reads TGCGCGGGACAGGGATATATGGGAGGCACAGATACGCAGTATTTT. Residues: CAGQGYMGGTDTQYF.

CDR3 DNA sequence: TGTGCCAGCACCTCCGGGACAGCCGGCTCTGGGGCCAACGTCCTGACTTTC. Protein sequence: CASTSGTAGSGANVLTF. V gene TRBV27 combines with J gene TRBJ2-6, with TRBD1 matching 7 bases. This CDR3 is built from 17 residues. Germline V gives CDR1 MNHEY, CDR2 SMNVEV (reference sequence). The J segment lost 0 bases and the V segment lost 7 bases, leaving 9 bases of the junction unmatched.

In its sample, this clone was seen a few times. The J gene is TRBJ2-2, the V gene TRBV6-6; a weak D match, TRBD2 (5 bases). Germline assignment: CDR1 MNHNY and CDR2 SVGAGI (reference sequence). With 2 bases removed from V and 6 bases from J, the gap between germline ends came to 13 bases. The CDR3 extends over 15 amino acids. The CDR3 DNA reads TGTGCCAGCAGTTACCTCCTTGACGGGGCCGGGGAGCTGTTTTTT. This gives the protein CASSYLLDGAGELFF.

The chain couples TRBV27 to TRBJ1-1; weak D call: TRBD1 (5 bases). Germline V gene lookup returns CDR1 MNHEY and CDR2 SMNVEV (reference sequence). The germline V and J ends were trimmed by 6 bases and 0 bases, with 14 bases remaining between them. There are 15 residues in the CDR3. CDR3 sequence (DNA): TGTGCCAGCAGATACAGCAGGGTCATGAACACTGAAGCTTTCTTT. As protein: CASRYSRVMNTEAFF.

This clone was observed a single time. This sequence joins TRBV21-1 and TRBJ1-3; the table's D call of TRBD1 was not tested on the DNA. TRBV21-1 is a pseudogene locus. The CDR3 has 15 amino acids. The CDR3 sequence: CASSSDFQGGNTIYF. In DNA, the CDR3 is TGTGCCAGCAGCAGTGATTTTCAGGGAGGAAACACCATATATTTT.

V gene TRBV19 combines with J gene TRBJ1-5; no clear D. The CDR3 loop spans 12 amino acids. The V gene's germline CDR1 is LNHDA and CDR2 SQIVND (reference sequence). The germline V and J ends were trimmed by 4 bases and 4 bases, with 5 bases remaining between them. The DNA of the CDR3 is TGTGCCAGTAGTAGACTTAATCAGCCCCAGCATTTT. Translation gives CASSRLNQPQHF.

The chain employs TRBV30 and TRBJ1-6; D is perhaps TRBD1 (5 bases). The CDR3 is 13 residues long. The V end lost 3 bases, the J end lost 9 bases, and 12 bases lay between the germline ends. CDR1 is GTSNPN and CDR2 is SVGIG in the germline V gene (reference sequence). CDR3 in DNA: TGTGCCTGGAGCCTGACCGGGGGTTCACCCCTCCACTTT. Protein sequence: CAWSLTGGSPLHF.

The V call is TRBV29-1, the J call TRBJ2-3, with D unresolved. The germline gives CDR1 SQVTM, CDR2 ANQGSEA. CDR3 length equals 11 residues. V was cut by 5 bases and J by 4 bases, with 7 bases left in between. CDR3 loop: CSVRYSDTQYF. The DNA for the CDR3 is TGCAGCGTTAGATACTCAGATACGCAGTATTTT.

CDR3 DNA sequence: TGTGCCAGCAGTCGAGCGGGGGGGCACGATACGCAGTATTTT. It yields the protein CASSRAGGHDTQYF. The gene calls are TRBV6-4 and TRBJ2-3; 10 bases match TRBD2. In germline, CDR1 is MRHNA, CDR2 SNTAGT. V gave up 5 bases and J gave up 6 bases; unmatched junction bases: 5. CDR3 length: 14 residues.

The rearrangement uses TRBV6-1 and TRBJ2-7, with 10 bases aligning to TRBD2. The V and J ends lost 6 bases and 2 bases, in that order; junction bases with no gene match: 7. The CDR3 runs 15 residues. Germline V gene lookup returns CDR1 MNHNS and CDR2 SASEGT. This chain's CDR3 is CASSPTSGAAYEQYF. For the CDR3, the DNA is TGTGCCAGCAGCCCTACTAGCGGGGCCGCCTACGAGCAGTACTTC.

V usage is TRBV5-1 and J usage is TRBJ2-7; D remains unclear. Trimming stripped 2 bases from V and 2 bases from J, with 14 bases between. The CDR3 has 15 residues. The germline CDR1 and CDR2 sequences are SGHRS and YFSETQ. In DNA, the CDR3 is TGCGCCAGCAGCTTTTCTAAACCCCGAGCCTACGAGCAGTACTTC. It translates to CASSFSKPRAYEQYF.

The gene calls are TRBV19 and TRBJ2-7; tentative D call: TRBD2 (6 bases). Germline V gene data show CDR1 as LNHDA and CDR2 as SQIVND (reference sequence). V lost 6 bases and J 6 bases, leaving 15 bases between the germline ends. This CDR3 contains 13 residues. CDR3 loop: CASSDLLAREQYF. The CDR3 nucleotides read TGTGCCAGTAGCGACCTACTAGCTCGCGAGCAGTACTTC.